The 25 T cell receptor beta chains listed next were all sequenced from one sample in a study of control samples from healthy donors and cancer patients. Profiling relied on immunoSEQ multiplex PCR, and the TCRdb table lists in-frame clones only, not all of them. The profile covers around 26,000 clones, with roughly 80% appearing a single time and about 25% taken by the ten largest. Sequencing input: PBMCs. The source is a man in his 60s with colorectal cancer.

The chain couples TRBV6-2 or TRBV6-3 to TRBJ2-5; 9 nucleotides agree with TRBD1. The CDR3 is made up of 14 amino acids. Unmatched junction bases numbered 2, after V lost 2 bases and J lost 4 bases. Germline CDR1 is MNHEY and CDR2 is SVGEGT. The CDR3 is CASSYATGGETQYF. The CDR3 DNA reads as TGTGCCAGCAGTTACGCGACAGGGGGAGAGACCCAGTACTTC.

This chain joins TRBV4-1 and TRBJ1-2; 10 bases are a match to TRBD1. The V gene end was trimmed by 8 bases and the J gene end by 8 bases; junction bases not matched to a gene: 11. The CDR3 has 14 amino acids. The germline V gene has CDR1 MGHRA and CDR2 YSYEKL. The CDR3 bases are TGCGCCAGCCGCTCCGGGACAGGGGTTCGAGGCTACACCTTC. Protein: CASRSGTGVRGYTF.

V usage is TRBV5-1 and J usage is TRBJ2-3; 10 bases map to TRBD2. Germline lookup yields CDR1 SGHRS and CDR2 YFSETQ. CDR3 length: 16 amino acids. With 3 bases clipped from V and 4 bases from J, the junction kept 8 bases outside the gene matches. The CDR3 region is CASSYNSGGQSDTQYF. The CDR3 region has the DNA TGCGCCAGCAGCTATAATAGCGGGGGGCAATCAGATACGCAGTATTTT.

The chain combines TRBV19 with TRBJ1-6; D remains unclear. V lost 3 bases and J lost 7, with 16 bases in between. In germline, CDR1 is LNHDA, CDR2 SQIVND (reference sequence). The CDR3 runs to 16 residues. The CDR3 region is CASSIRTLSLNSPLHF. DNA of the CDR3: TGTGCCAGTAGTATTCGGACTTTATCCCTAAATTCACCCCTCCACTTT.

The chain carries TRBV30 and TRBJ1-3, with D perhaps TRBD1 (5 bases). The CDR3 is 14 residues long. V was shortened by 0 bases and J by 3 bases, with 9 bases between the two germline ends. Germline values: CDR1 GTSNPN, CDR2 SVGIG (reference sequence). Here the CDR3 reads CAWSVKGSGNTIYF. CDR3 DNA sequence: TGTGCCTGGAGTGTAAAGGGGAGTGGAAACACCATATATTTT.

The DNA of the CDR3 is TGTGCCAGCAGTTCGCGGGGGGGCCCTAAGGAGCAGTACTTC. Residues: CASSSRGGPKEQYF. The chain couples TRBV6-5 to TRBJ2-7; 9 bases map to TRBD2. Germline values: CDR1 MNHEY, CDR2 SVGAGI. This CDR3 has 14 residues. J lost 7 bases, V lost 4 bases, and 8 bases had no gene match.

This sequence joins TRBV7-2 and TRBJ1-6, with no clear D. The CDR3 consists of 18 residues. V gave up 1 base and J gave up 3 bases, with 16 bases separating them. Germline V gene lookup returns CDR1 SGHTA and CDR2 FQGNSA. The CDR3 loop is CASSLVSGFGSYNSPLHF. The CDR3 region has the DNA TGTGCCAGCAGCTTAGTGTCTGGCTTCGGCAGCTATAATTCACCCCTCCACTTT.

This clone was seen just once. This rearrangement joins TRBV6-2 or TRBV6-3 to TRBJ2-7; D gene ambiguous. Germline CDR1 MNHEY, CDR2 SVGEGT. This CDR3 is 16 amino acids long. V was clipped by 0 bases and J by 2 bases, with 14 bases between them. CDR3 amino acids: CASSYSTYSLTYEQYV. The CDR3 DNA sequence: TGTGCCAGCAGTTACTCGACTTATTCCTTAACCTACGAGCAGTACGTC.

The rearrangement joins TRBV5-6 to TRBJ1-2; D may be TRBD1 (6 bases). Trimming pared 4 bases from V and 4 bases from J, leaving 17 bases between. Germline assignment: CDR1 SGHDT and CDR2 YYEEEE. The CDR3 has 15 residues. In DNA, the CDR3 is TGTGCCAGCAGCCCCGGACAGTCTTACCCCTATGGCTACACCTTC. Residues: CASSPGQSYPYGYTF. Full variable domain (remainder filled in from reference TRBV5-6 and TRBJ1-2): DAGVTQSPTHLIKTRGQQVTLRCSPKSGHDTVSWYQQALGQGPQFIFQYYEEEERQRGNFPDRFSGHQFPNYSSELNVNALLLGDSALYLCASSPGQSYPYGYTFGSGTRLTVV.

The chain has TRBV5-1 and TRBJ2-3, with 7 bases that match TRBD2. In germline, CDR1 is SGHRS, CDR2 YFSETQ. CDR3 length equals 17 residues. Trimming at V came to 2 bases and at J to 0 bases, leaving 9 bases not matched to a gene. CDR3 residues: CASSFSLGLTSTDTQYF. The CDR3, as DNA: TGCGCCAGCAGCTTTTCCCTGGGACTAACTAGCACAGATACGCAGTATTTT.

The chain links TRBV18 to TRBJ1-1; 8 bases match TRBD1. V was pared by 4 bases and J by 5 bases, with 6 bases of the junction left unmatched. The CDR3 consists of 14 residues. Germline V lookup: CDR1 KGHSH, CDR2 LQKENI. Here the CDR3 DNA reads TGTGCCAGCTCACTTCAGGGGGCGTGGACTGAAGCTTTCTTT. Encoded protein: CASSLQGAWTEAFF.

This chain uses TRBV19 with TRBJ2-5; 9 nucleotides agree with TRBD2. The V and J ends lost 3 bases and 4 bases, in that order; junction bases with no gene match: 3. Germline CDR1 reads LNHDA; CDR2 reads SQIVND (reference sequence). CDR3 length: 14 amino acids. CDR3 nucleotide sequence: TGTGCCAGTAGTATGCGGGGGGGCGGAGAGACCCAGTACTTC. Translating gives CASSMRGGGETQYF. The full variable domain, rest sourced from reference TRBV19 and TRBJ2-5, is DGGITQSPKYLFRKEGQNVTLSCEQNLNHDAMYWYRQDPGQGLRLIYYSQIVNDFQKGDIAEGYSVSREKKESFPLTVTSAQKNPTAFYLCASSMRGGGETQYFGPGTRLLVL.

The chain is built from TRBV5-6 and TRBJ1-3; no reliable D call. Germline CDR1 is SGHDT and CDR2 is YYEEEE. V lost 4 bases and J lost 4, with 12 bases in between. The CDR3 is made up of 14 amino acids. The CDR3 reads CASSAAVEGNTIYF. CDR3 coding DNA: TGTGCCAGCAGCGCCGCCGTAGAGGGAAACACCATATATTTT. Looking up the rest from reference TRBV5-6 and TRBJ1-3 gives the full variable domain: DAGVTQSPTHLIKTRGQQVTLRCSPKSGHDTVSWYQQALGQGPQFIFQYYEEEERQRGNFPDRFSGHQFPNYSSELNVNALLLGDSALYLCASSAAVEGNTIYFGEGSWLTVV.

The chain links TRBV5-6 to TRBJ1-2; D unclear. Looked up from germline, CDR1 is SGHDT and CDR2 is YYEEEE. This CDR3 is built from 13 residues. V lost 1 base and J 6 bases, leaving 10 bases between the germline ends. Here the CDR3 DNA reads TGTGCCAGCAGCTTGCAGTTGTATGATGGCTACACCTTC. It yields the protein CASSLQLYDGYTF.

The chain links TRBV2 to TRBJ2-1; D is unresolved. The CDR3 loop spans 9 amino acids. Per the germline V gene, CDR1 is SNHLY and CDR2 is FYNNEI. V lost 6 bases, J lost 9 bases, and 3 bases lay in between. DNA of the CDR3: TGTGCCAGCAGGGGTGAGCAGTTCTTC. It encodes CASRGEQFF. Full variable domain (rest looked up from reference TRBV2 and TRBJ2-1): EPEVTQTPSHQVTQMGQEVILRCVPISNHLYFYWYRQILGQKVEFLVSFYNNEISEKSEIFDDQFSVERPDGSNFTLKIRSTKLEDSAMYFCASRGEQFFGPGTRLTVL.

The J gene is TRBJ2-1, the V gene TRBV21-1; the D call TRBD1 from the table was never checked on the DNA. TRBV21-1 is a recognized pseudogene. This CDR3 contains 18 residues. The CDR3 DNA sequence: TGTGCCAGCAGCAAAGCCCAGGGGCCAGATTGCCCTCACAATGAGCAGTTCTTC. Encoded protein: CASSKAQGPDCPHNEQFF.

The chain carries TRBV10-3 and TRBJ2-7; D may correspond to TRBD1 or TRBD2 (6 bases each). Germline V gives CDR1 ENHRY, CDR2 SYGVKD. The CDR3 sequence is 16 residues long. Between the trimmed V and J ends, which lost 4 bases and 2 bases, there was a span of 18 bases. In DNA, the CDR3 is TGTGCCATCAGTGTGGGGAGGACAGCCGTTCCCTACGAGCAGTACGTC. The encoded protein is CAISVGRTAVPYEQYV.

This chain links TRBV7-2 with TRBJ1-1, with unresolved D. In germline, CDR1 is SGHTA, CDR2 FQGNSA. With 1 base removed from V and 3 bases from J, the gap between germline ends came to 6 bases. The CDR3 sequence is 13 residues long. CDR3 sequence reads: CASSLGPDTEAFF. The CDR3 nucleotides read TGTGCCAGCAGCTTAGGCCCCGACACTGAAGCTTTCTTT.

The V gene is TRBV6-5, the J gene TRBJ1-1, with D possibly matching TRBD1 (5 bases). Trimming took off 0 bases at V and 10 bases at J, with 18 bases between the two ends. CDR1 MNHEY and CDR2 SVGAGI come from the germline V gene. The CDR3 loop spans 15 amino acids. CDR3 region: CASSYSNRLASGAFF. CDR3 in DNA: TGTGCCAGCAGTTACTCGAACAGGCTGGCGAGCGGAGCTTTCTTT.

V gene TRBV3-1 (or the pseudogene TRBV3-2) combines with J gene TRBJ1-2, with a tentative D call TRBD1 (5 bases). The CDR3 length is 14 residues. V lost 1 base and J 7 bases, leaving 13 bases between the germline ends. Germline V CDR1 and CDR2: LGHDT, YNNKEL (reference sequence). The CDR3 is CASSQVLRAGGYTF. CDR3 nucleotide sequence: TGTGCCAGCAGCCAAGTCCTCAGGGCGGGTGGCTACACCTTC.

This chain joins TRBV12-3 or TRBV12-4 and TRBJ1-2; the D is unclear. The CDR3 totals 13 residues. The V end was cut by 7 bases, the J end by 4 bases, with 13 bases between. CDR3 residues: CASNAQEGYGYTF. DNA for the CDR3: TGTGCCAGCAACGCACAAGAGGGCTATGGCTACACCTTC.

This chain joins TRBV10-3 and TRBJ1-1, with D possibly matching TRBD1 (6 bases). Germline assignment: CDR1 ENHRY and CDR2 SYGVKD. The CDR3 spans 15 residues. V dropped 7 bases and J dropped 5 bases, with 20 bases sitting between them. The CDR3 DNA follows: TGTGCCATCAAACAGGGACTCGATCTGTCAACTGAAGCTTTCTTT. Its translation: CAIKQGLDLSTEAFF.

This clone was counted only a few times. The V gene is TRBV27, the J gene TRBJ2-3; possible D gene TRBD1, 6 bases. Trimming left V 2 bases short and J 6 bases short, with 27 bases between. CDR3 length: 19 amino acids. CDR1 and CDR2 (germline): MNHEY, SMNVEV (reference sequence). Written as DNA, the CDR3 is TGTGCCAGCAGTTTAAAAGCGACCCGACAGGAAGGGTCAGTGGATACGCAGTATTTT. Translating gives CASSLKATRQEGSVDTQYF.

The chain combines TRBV2 with TRBJ1-5; D is ambiguous. Per the germline V gene, CDR1 is SNHLY and CDR2 is FYNNEI. The germline V and J ends were trimmed by 2 bases and 4 bases, with 12 bases remaining between them. The CDR3 spans 15 residues. CDR3 region: CASSEYARQNQPQHF. The CDR3 bases are TGTGCCAGCAGTGAATACGCACGGCAGAATCAGCCCCAGCATTTT.

This chain uses TRBV9 with TRBJ2-7; D not resolved. The CDR3 consists of 15 residues. Trimming cost V 1 base and J 0 bases, with 11 bases left between them. Per the germline V gene, CDR1 is SGDLS and CDR2 is YYNGEE. The CDR3 reads CASSVSPQSSYEQYF. For the CDR3, the DNA is TGTGCCAGCAGCGTATCCCCTCAGAGCTCCTACGAGCAGTACTTC.